This is a list of T cell receptor beta chains from one sample in a study of blood T cell repertoires in COVID-19. The data were produced by immunoSEQ multiplex PCR, yet TCRdb's version contains in-frame clones alone and is incomplete. The data show some 180,000 clones, around 81% seen once. The specimen sequenced was peripheral blood. These receptors were collected from a man aged 65-85 years with active or convalescent COVID-19. Both conserved end residues are part of each CDR3. Clone size is stated in some rows and not others, as once, few, many or a class when expanded.

J: TRBJ1-2
size: NA
V: TRBV27
CDR3: CASSPGGDLYYGYTF

J: TRBJ2-4
size: NA
V: TRBV7-2
CDR3: CASSLGGPQAGIQYF

J: TRBJ1-3
size: NA
V: TRBV7-2
CDR3: CASSLAQGGRLSGNTIYF

J: TRBJ2-4
size: NA
V: TRBV11-3
CDR3: CASSQDMDDIQYF

J: TRBJ1-5
size: NA
V: TRBV19
CDR3: CASRVGHYSNQPQHF

J: TRBJ1-6
size: NA
V: TRBV18
CDR3: CASSPPEGPSYNSPLHF

J: TRBJ2-3
size: NA
V: TRBV28
CDR3: CASSLAGTGADTQYF

J: TRBJ2-3
size: NA
V: TRBV11-2
CDR3: CASSLAGSGSYTDTQYF

J: TRBJ2-2
size: NA
V: TRBV18
CDR3: CASSPRHANTGELFF

J: TRBJ1-1
size: NA
V: TRBV28
CDR3: CASSLRRDSGGNTEAFF

J: TRBJ1-1
size: NA
V: TRBV19
CDR3: CASRGGNLMNTEAFF

J: TRBJ1-1
size: NA
V: TRBV11-3
CDR3: CASSLRGNTEAFF

J: TRBJ2-7
size: NA
V: TRBV9
CDR3: CASSADLRGSYEQYF

J: TRBJ2-7
size: NA
V: TRBV19
CDR3: CASSIAAGANIHEQYF

J: TRBJ2-7
size: few
V: TRBV19
CDR3: CASSIGYEDYEQYF

J: TRBJ2-1
size: NA
V: TRBV7-7
CDR3: CASSVLAGGNEQFF

J: TRBJ1-1
size: few
V: TRBV19
CDR3: CASTSEVEAFF